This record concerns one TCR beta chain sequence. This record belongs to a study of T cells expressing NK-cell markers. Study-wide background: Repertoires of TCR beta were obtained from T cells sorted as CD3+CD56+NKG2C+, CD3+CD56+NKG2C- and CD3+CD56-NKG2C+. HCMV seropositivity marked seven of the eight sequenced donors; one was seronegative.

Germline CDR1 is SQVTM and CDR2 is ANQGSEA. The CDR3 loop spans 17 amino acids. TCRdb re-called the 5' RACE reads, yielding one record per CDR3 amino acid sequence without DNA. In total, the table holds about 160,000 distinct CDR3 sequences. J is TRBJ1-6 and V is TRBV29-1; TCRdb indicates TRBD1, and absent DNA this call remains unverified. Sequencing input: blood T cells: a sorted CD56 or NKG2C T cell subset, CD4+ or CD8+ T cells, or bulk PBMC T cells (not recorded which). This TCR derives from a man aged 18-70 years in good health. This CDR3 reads CIGGGTGRNQRGSPLHF.